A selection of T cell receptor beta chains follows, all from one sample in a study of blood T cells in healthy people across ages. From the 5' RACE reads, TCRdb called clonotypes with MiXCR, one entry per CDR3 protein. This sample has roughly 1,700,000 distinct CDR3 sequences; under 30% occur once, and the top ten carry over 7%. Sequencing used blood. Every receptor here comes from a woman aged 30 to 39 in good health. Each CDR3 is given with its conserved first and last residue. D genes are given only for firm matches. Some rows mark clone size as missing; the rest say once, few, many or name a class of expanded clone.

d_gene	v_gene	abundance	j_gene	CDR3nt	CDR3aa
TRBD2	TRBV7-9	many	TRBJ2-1	TGTGCCAGCAGCTTAGTAGCGGGAGGGTTAAATGAGCAGTTCTTC	CASSLVAGGLNEQFF
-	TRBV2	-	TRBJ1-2	TGTGCCAGCAAAGAGAGATGGGATAACTATGGCTACACCTTC	CASKERWDNYGYTF
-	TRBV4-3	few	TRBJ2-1	TGCGCCAGCAGCCAAACCATTGACTACCTCAATGAGCAGTTCTTC	CASSQTIDYLNEQFF
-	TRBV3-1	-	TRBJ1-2	TGTGCCAGCAGCCATTGGGGCAGGCGTAACTATGGCTACACCTTC	CASSHWGRRNYGYTF
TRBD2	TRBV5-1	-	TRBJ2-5	TGCGCCAGCGCCGGGACTAGCGAGGGGGAGACCCAGTACTTC	CASAGTSEGETQYF
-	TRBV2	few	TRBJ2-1	TGTGCCAGCAGGCGCAGGGGCTTGAATGAGCAGTTCTTC	CASRRRGLNEQFF
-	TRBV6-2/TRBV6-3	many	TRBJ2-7	TGTGCCAGCAGTCCCCTTCTGGACCCCTACGAGCAGTACTTC	CASSPLLDPYEQYF
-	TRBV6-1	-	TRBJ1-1	TGTGCCAGCAGTGACACTCCACTGGGGGTAGCTTTCTTT	CASSDTPLGVAFF
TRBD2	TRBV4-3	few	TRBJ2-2	TGCGCCAGCAGCCAACTACATCGGGTAGCGGGAAACACCGGGGAGCTGTTTTTT	CASSQLHRVAGNTGELFF
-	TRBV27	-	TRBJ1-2	TGTGCCAGCAAGGGGGGCCCCTATGGCTACACCTTC	CASKGGPYGYTF
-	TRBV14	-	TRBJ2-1	TGTGCCAGCAGCCAAGAGGTAGCGTATAGGAATGAGCAGTTCTTC	CASSQEVAYRNEQFF
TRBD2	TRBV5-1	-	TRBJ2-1	TGCGCCGGCAGCTTGACTAGCGGGAGCACTAATAAGCAGTTCTTC	CAGSLTSGSTNKQFF
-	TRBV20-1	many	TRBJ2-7	TGCAGTGCCCCGGGAGAGGGGTACGAGCAGTACTTC	CSAPGEGYEQYF
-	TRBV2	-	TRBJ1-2	TGTGCCAGCAGTGAATTCCAGGGAGATCGGCGTGGCTACACCTTC	CASSEFQGDRRGYTF
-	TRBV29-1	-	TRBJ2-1	TGCAGCGCTTGGCGAGCAGGCGCCTACAATGAGCAGTTCTTC	CSAWRAGAYNEQFF
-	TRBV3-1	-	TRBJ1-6	TGTGCCAGCAGCCAAGAGGTCAGCTCACCCCTCCACTTT	CASSQEVSSPLHF
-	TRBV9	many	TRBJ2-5	TGTGCCAGCAGCCGGTTTAGTGAAGCACAAGAGACCCAGTACTTC	CASSRFSEAQETQYF
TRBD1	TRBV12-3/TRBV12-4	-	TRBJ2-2	TGTGCCAGCAGTCCCCCGGGACAGTTTAACACCGGGGAGCTGTTTTTT	CASSPPGQFNTGELFF